This entry concerns a single T cell receptor beta chain. Its antigen is still unknown. These data originate in a study of vaccination and CD4 T cells after COVID-19. Regarding treatment: approximately nine-day PBMC culture with coronavirus spike peptide pools or control peptides (ViraFEST assay). Sequenced with the Oncomine TCR Beta short-read assay was DNA taken from cultured CD4+ T cells. Cultured CD4+ T cells were the source of extracted genomic DNA. TCRdb called the PCR reads again in MiXCR, with one record for every CDR3 protein. The sample yields approximately 11,000 distinct CDR3 sequences, about 38% seen once. Germline V gene sequence: CDR1 DFQATT, CDR2 SNEGSKA (reference sequence). The CDR3 is made up of 16 amino acids. V shed 2 bases, J shed 4 bases, and the junction held 8 bases outside the gene matches.

The source is a human donor who had recovered from COVID-19. The rearrangement uses TRBV20-1 and TRBJ1-2; 12 bases are shared with TRBD1. Sequences were obtained from CD4+ T cells from blood, cultured in vitro. DNA for the CDR3: TGCAGTGCTAGAAAGGGGGGACAGGGGGCTTTCTATGGCTACACCTTC. As protein: CSARKGGQGAFYGYTF.